This T cell receptor (beta chain) was sequenced in a study of vaccination and CD4 T cells after COVID-19 (dated by TCRdb to 2022 to 2024). Describing the broader study: The convalescent cohort included six males and four females, with two Hispanic individuals, seven Caucasians, two Asians and one multiracial person. Each participant got two doses of either the Pfizer-BioNTech BNT162b2 vaccine (n=8) or the Moderna mRNA-1273 vaccine (n=2). Post-COVID blood samples from convalescent patients were collected a median of about 110 days after diagnosis, with a range of roughly 35 to 161 days. Post-vaccine blood samples were obtained a median of about 72 days after the second vaccine dose, with a range of about 13 to 241 days. The cultures were stimulated with overlapping spike peptide pools from SARS-CoV-2 and from the common cold coronaviruses HCoV-NL63, HCoV-OC43 and HCoV-229E. As controls, cultures received a CEFX viral epitope pool (the positive control), an HIV-1 Nef peptide pool (the negative control), or no peptide at all. In approximately eleven COVID-19 convalescent patients and several infection-naive healthy vaccine recipients, the spike-specific CD4+ TCR repertoire before mRNA vaccination was compared with the repertoire after mRNA vaccination. At the TCR clonotype level, an earlier paper using these donors assessed memory CD4+ T cell crossreactivity between SARS-CoV-2 and common cold coronavirus spike proteins. Study-wide findings and limitations: The study included relatively few convalescent patients and did not analyze early timepoints after natural infection. Among convalescent patients, a median around 86% of the SARS-CoV-2-reactive clones seen after vaccination appeared only after vaccination, which suggests priming specific to the vaccine. The median count of SARS-CoV-2-reactive clonotypes went up from some 23 after infection to 38 after vaccination, although the change was not significant. Of the vaccine-specific clones found in convalescent patients, nearly all (304 of 307) were mono-reactive for SARS-CoV-2 spike instead of being cross-reactive with common cold coronaviruses.

Sample treatment or condition, as interpreted from the label and publication: roughly nine-day PBMC culture with coronavirus spike peptide pools or control peptides (ViraFEST assay). CD4+ T cells from unexposed donors were collected before the COVID-19 pandemic (2011-2018). The ViraFEST assay was used in the study, in which antigen-specific T cells were expanded with peptide pools and expanded clonotypes were subsequently identified by TCR sequencing. Each well held around 2.1 million PBMCs cultured with around 10 ug/ml peptide pools in IMDM containing roughly 4.7% human AB serum and roughly 9 IU/ml IL-2. Half of the culture medium was replaced with fresh IL-2-containing medium on days 3 and 7. CD4+ T cells were isolated after roughly nine days of culture through negative selection using the EasySep CD4+ T cell isolation kit. As cell number allowed, CD4+ T cells from unexposed donors were tested for reactivity to SARS-CoV-2 S and N and to four common cold coronavirus spike pools. Ficoll-Paque Plus gradient centrifugation was used to isolate PBMCs from whole blood, and the isolated PBMCs were then either used fresh or cryopreserved at -140C. In general, triplicate wells were set up for every culture condition. The leukapheresis product used for the unexposed donors was purchased from a commercial source.

On this clonotype: The antigen it recognizes is unknown. No quality values exist for individual bases; no much larger clone is one base distant.

The germline V and J ends show losses of 4 bases and 0 bases respectively, and no gene match explains 20 bases of the junction. Inclusive of the bounding cysteine and phenylalanine, the CDR3 is 20 residues long. The only DNA kept is the CDR3, 60 bases in frame from the first base. Libraries were built with PCR. TCR sequencing of DNA from cultured CD4+ T cells used the Oncomine TCR Beta short-read assay at the Johns Hopkins FTIC core. The QIAamp micro DNA kit was used to extract genomic DNA from the cultured CD4+ T cells. Oncomine TCR Beta libraries from cultured CD4+ T cells were pooled using unique dual indexes and sequenced on an Illumina iSeq 100. On the study's bioinformatics: Non-productive sequences were removed, and CDR3s that did not start with C, did not end with F or W, or were shorter than 7 amino acids were discarded. The MANAFEST web application identified antigen-specific clonotypes by comparing peptide-stimulated wells against reference wells and other culture wells. Positive clones required FDR below 0.05, an odds ratio above 5, and productive frequency above 0.1% in at least two of three replicate wells. Clonotypes that were significantly expanded in both SARS-CoV-2 spike wells and at least one common cold coronavirus spike condition were defined as cross-reactive. Using R version 3.6.1, CDR3 homology was evaluated through Levenshtein distances (stringdist) along with unrooted phylogenetic trees (ape). TCRdb took the public reads, trimmed them with fastp at Q25, ran MiXCR for clone calling and kept in-frame beta chains. Each CDR3 protein gets just one entry, which takes the most common genes and DNA from the rows behind it. These V and J calls derive from TCRdb rather than the authors' analysis. This sample gives approximately 9,500 distinct CDR3 sequences in total; roughly 45% of them show up just once. Together, the top ten hold around 12% of the sample.

Sequencing was carried out using CD4+ T cells from blood, cultured in vitro. The sequence was obtained from a human donor in good health. The chain links TRBV12-3 or TRBV12-4 with TRBJ1-1; 7 central nucleotides agree with TRBD1. The CDR3 corresponds to CASSSRRGLGVSTLNTEAFF. The DNA sequence is given as TGTGCCAGCAGTTCCCGCAGGGGGTTAGGCGTTTCCACCCTGAACACTGAAGCTTTCTTT.